A single sample gave rise to the 8 T cell receptor beta chains below, sequenced in a study of blood T cell repertoires in COVID-19. Some clones are missing from TCRdb's copy, which holds only in-frame ones; the method was immunoSEQ multiplex PCR. The data show about 180,000 clones, with 79% seen just once and more than 6.5% held by the top ten. Sequenced sample: peripheral blood. The receptor set was obtained from a woman between 55 and 75 years old with COVID-19, enrolled during active disease.

The chain links TRBV6-1 to TRBJ1-2, with D perhaps matching TRBD1 (6 bases). Germline CDR1 is MNHNS and CDR2 is SASEGT. This CDR3 is 15 amino acids long. V lost 2 bases, J lost 2 bases, and 12 bases lay in between. CDR3 loop: CASSESGRGNYGYTF. CDR3 nucleotides: TGTGCCAGCAGTGAAAGTGGCAGGGGAAACTATGGCTACACCTTC.

The chain couples TRBV6-5 to TRBJ2-5; 9 positions agree with TRBD1. The CDR3 length is 15 residues. V gave up 5 bases and J gave up 1 base; unmatched junction bases: 5. Germline loops: CDR1 MNHEY, CDR2 SVGAGI. The CDR3 sequence is CASSRRQGVQETQYF. CDR3 DNA: TGTGCCAGCAGTCGACGACAGGGGGTCCAAGAGACCCAGTACTTC.

The gene calls are TRBV6-5 and TRBJ1-4; D call uncertain. The V end lost 8 bases, the J end lost 3 bases, and 13 bases lay between the germline ends. CDR3 length equals 14 residues. Germline-derived CDR1 and CDR2 are MNHEY and SVGAGI. The CDR3 DNA is TGTGCCAGCGGGATCGGGGTTCCTAATGAAAAACTGTTTTTT. Translation: CASGIGVPNEKLFF.

V gene TRBV18 combines with J gene TRBJ1-5; 9 bases match TRBD1. Germline loops: CDR1 KGHSH, CDR2 LQKENI. The CDR3 covers 15 residues. Trimming took 3 bases from V and 6 from J; bases not matched to a gene: 6. The CDR3 DNA sequence: TGTGCCAGCTCACCGGACAGGGGAAGTGTTCAGCCCCAGCATTTT. The encoded protein is CASSPDRGSVQPQHF.

This rearrangement joins TRBV20-1 to TRBJ2-7; 7 bases agree with TRBD2. This CDR3 comprises 15 residues. Germline loops: CDR1 DFQATT, CDR2 SNEGSKA (reference sequence). J was trimmed by 6 bases and V by 3 bases; bases with no gene match: 14. CDR3 residues: CSASPSGGSLGEQYF. The CDR3 DNA reads as TGCAGTGCTAGTCCTAGCGGAGGCAGTCTGGGCGAGCAGTACTTC.

The chain employs TRBV6-6 and TRBJ2-7; TRBD1 matches at 9 bases. Germline CDR1 MNHNY, CDR2 SVGAGI (reference sequence). V was clipped by 3 bases and J by 0 bases; unmatched bases: 6. This CDR3 is 16 amino acids long. The CDR3 nucleotides read TGTGCCAGCAGTTATATGGGACAGGGTCGCTCCTACGAGCAGTACGTC. Translating it yields CASSYMGQGRSYEQYV.

This CDR3 is CASRTPAGGNTGELFF. The CDR3 DNA sequence: TGTGCCAGCAGAACCCCAGCGGGGGGGAACACCGGGGAGCTGTTTTTT. The V call is TRBV27, the J call TRBJ2-2, with TRBD2 identical over 9 bases. The V segment lost 6 bases and the J segment 1 base; nucleotides outside the gene matches: 6. This CDR3 region has 16 residues. Germline loops: CDR1 MNHEY, CDR2 SMNVEV (reference sequence).

The rearrangement uses TRBV19 and TRBJ1-2; D not resolved. The CDR3 totals 14 residues. Trimming shortened V by 3 bases and J by 3 bases, and 11 bases separated the two germline ends. In germline, CDR1 is LNHDA, CDR2 SQIVND (reference sequence). For the CDR3, the DNA is TGTGCCAGTAGTATGGAGGGTCTCGACTATGGCTACACCTTC. Encoded protein: CASSMEGLDYGYTF.